A selection of T cell receptor beta chains follows, all from one sample in a study of blood T cell repertoires in COVID-19. The data were produced by immunoSEQ multiplex PCR, yet TCRdb's version contains in-frame clones alone and is incomplete. This table has hundreds of thousands of clones, 70% to 90% appearing once. The sequenced sample consisted of PBMCs or T cells enriched from blood (not recorded which). Receptors were obtained from a man aged 40-49 years who had recovered from COVID-19. Each CDR3 is given with its conserved first and last residue. A D gene is named only where the DNA matches it firmly. Clone size appears in some rows only: once, few, many, or a class for an expanded clone.

V gene	D gene	clone size	J gene	CDR3 protein	CDR3 DNA
TRBV4-1	NA	once	TRBJ1-3	CASSNTGRSGNTIYF	TGCGCCAGCAGTAATACAGGTCGCTCTGGAAACACCATATATTTT
TRBV11-2	TRBD1	NA	TRBJ2-2	CASSLETGQPRRTGELFF	TGTGCCAGCAGCTTAGAAACGGGACAGCCTAGGAGGACCGGGGAGCTGTTTTTT
TRBV9	TRBD2	NA	TRBJ2-3	CASSVGGGGDGYGDTQYF	TGTGCCAGCAGCGTAGGTGGCGGGGGGGACGGGTATGGAGATACGCAGTATTTT
TRBV7-2	TRBD1	few	TRBJ1-2	CASSLYLSGQQYGYTF	TGTGCCAGCAGCTTATACTTATCGGGACAGCAGTATGGCTACACCTTC
TRBV9	NA	NA	TRBJ1-1	CASSQMNTEAFF	TGTGCCAGCAGCCAGATGAACACTGAAGCTTTCTTT
TRBV6-5	NA	NA	TRBJ2-7	CASSYGGLNSYEQYF	TGTGCCAGCAGTTACGGCGGTCTTAATAGCTACGAGCAGTACTTC
TRBV7-3	NA	NA	TRBJ2-1	CASSPSLGGTEQFF	TGTGCCAGCAGCCCCTCGTTGGGGGGGACAGAGCAGTTCTTC
TRBV10-3	NA	NA	TRBJ1-1	CAIRGQLTGNTEAFF	TGTGCCATCCGCGGACAGTTAACTGGGAACACTGAAGCTTTCTTT
TRBV6-6	NA	NA	TRBJ2-2	CASSLQGIELFF	TGTGCCAGCAGCTTACAGGGTATCGAGCTGTTTTTT
TRBV5-6	TRBD1	once	TRBJ1-1	CASSLGQVMNTEAFF	TGTGCCAGCAGCCTAGGACAGGTGATGAACACTGAAGCTTTCTTT
TRBV6-5	TRBD1	NA	TRBJ1-6	CASRQGTAPLHF	TGTGCCAGCCGACAGGGAACGGCACCCCTCCACTTT
TRBV28	NA	NA	TRBJ2-3	CASAPPTYKTSSATDTQYF	TGTGCCAGCGCACCGCCGACTTACAAAACTAGTTCGGCAACAGATACGCAGTATTTT
TRBV5-4	NA	once	TRBJ2-1	CASTTGGLFNEQFF	TGTGCCAGCACTACTGGAGGGCTTTTTAATGAGCAGTTCTTC
TRBV9	NA	few	TRBJ2-5	CASSVEVRKATQYF	TGTGCCAGCAGCGTAGAAGTCCGTAAAGCGACCCAGTACTTC
TRBV19	TRBD2	NA	TRBJ2-1	CASSIDLLLAGGPNEQFF	TGTGCCAGTAGTATAGATCTCCTGCTAGCGGGAGGGCCAAATGAGCAGTTCTTC
TRBV3-1/TRBV3-2	TRBD2	NA	TRBJ2-1	CASSRGTSGRASYNEQFF	TGTGCCAGCAGCCGAGGGACTAGCGGGAGGGCCTCCTACAATGAGCAGTTCTTC
TRBV11-2	TRBD2	once	TRBJ2-1	CASSPAPSGRSVNEQFF	TGTGCCAGCAGCCCGGCCCCTAGCGGGAGGTCGGTTAATGAGCAGTTCTTC
TRBV28	TRBD2	NA	TRBJ2-7	CASFPALAGTEQYF	TGTGCCAGCTTCCCGGCTCTAGCGGGAACCGAGCAGTACTTC
TRBV3-1/TRBV3-2	TRBD1	NA	TRBJ2-2	CASSLRTGPDTGELFF	TGTGCCAGCAGCTTGAGGACAGGCCCGGACACCGGGGAGCTGTTTTTT
TRBV11-2	NA	NA	TRBJ1-2	CASSLDGRVTSNYGYTF	TGTGCCAGCAGCTTAGACGGCAGGGTTACCTCTAACTATGGCTACACCTTC
TRBV12-3/TRBV12-4	TRBD1	NA	TRBJ2-2	CASRSTGAGELFF	TGTGCCAGCAGGAGCACAGGGGCCGGGGAGCTGTTTTTT
TRBV18	NA	NA	TRBJ2-1	CASSPLGVNEQFF	TGTGCCAGCTCACCACTAGGGGTCAATGAGCAGTTCTTC
TRBV10-3	TRBD2	NA	TRBJ2-7	CATGGWASKDEQYF	TGTGCCACGGGAGGATGGGCCAGTAAGGACGAGCAGTACTTC
TRBV19	NA	once	TRBJ2-7	CATSPARGTYEQYF	TGTGCCACCTCCCCCGCGCGCGGTACCTACGAGCAGTACTTC
TRBV5-1	TRBD2	NA	TRBJ2-7	CASSFSTSGRAHEQYF	TGCGCCAGCAGCTTTTCTACTAGCGGGAGGGCCCACGAGCAGTACTTC
TRBV9	NA	NA	TRBJ2-2	CASNGQIDTGELFF	TGTGCCAGCAATGGACAGATCGACACCGGGGAGCTGTTTTTT
TRBV19	NA	NA	TRBJ2-3	CASSQRVTDTQYF	TGTGCCAGTAGCCAGAGGGTGACAGATACGCAGTATTTT
TRBV11-3	TRBD2	NA	TRBJ2-7	CASSLTERGYEQYF	TGTGCCAGCAGCTTGACAGAGCGGGGCTACGAGCAGTACTTC
TRBV6-2/TRBV6-3	TRBD2	NA	TRBJ2-2	CASSFVREGLRTGELFF	TGTGCCAGCAGTTTCGTGCGGGAGGGCCTGAGAACCGGGGAGCTGTTTTTT
TRBV7-2	NA	few	TRBJ2-3	CASSLDFGLLPYF	TGTGCCAGCAGCTTAGATTTCGGACTCCTGCCCTATTTT
TRBV9	TRBD2	NA	TRBJ2-5	CASSAYGLAGWYQETQYF	TGTGCCAGCAGCGCATACGGACTAGCGGGATGGTACCAAGAGACCCAGTACTTC
TRBV25-1	NA	NA	TRBJ1-1	CASSEEGRSWTEAFF	TGTGCCAGCAGTGAAGAGGGAAGAAGTTGGACTGAAGCTTTCTTT
TRBV7-6	NA	NA	TRBJ1-2	CASSLGGQHPNYGYTF	TGTGCCAGCAGCTTAGGAGGGCAGCACCCCAACTATGGCTACACCTTC
TRBV23-1	NA	NA	TRBJ2-7	CASSPLGSDEQYF	TGCGCCAGCAGCCCTCTCGGGTCCGACGAGCAGTACTTC
TRBV11-2	NA	NA	TRBJ1-4	CASSLQSTGGEKLFF	TGTGCCAGCAGCTTACAGAGTACCGGGGGTGAAAAACTGTTTTTT
TRBV11-2	NA	NA	TRBJ1-1	CASSLILMNTEAFF	TGTGCCAGCAGCTTAATTTTAATGAACACTGAAGCTTTCTTT
TRBV12-3/TRBV12-4	NA	NA	TRBJ1-1	CASSLGGAEAFF	TGTGCCAGCAGTTTGGGGGGGGCTGAAGCTTTCTTT
TRBV27	TRBD2	NA	TRBJ2-1	CASSKTGGRAGEQFF	TGTGCCAGCAGCAAAACGGGGGGGAGGGCTGGTGAGCAGTTCTTC
TRBV4-1	NA	NA	TRBJ2-5	CASSRPKPDSEETQYF	TGCGCCAGCAGCCGCCCAAAACCTGACAGCGAAGAGACCCAGTACTTC
TRBV5-1	TRBD1	NA	TRBJ2-7	CASSLTGQGYEQYF	TGCGCCAGCAGCTTGACGGGACAGGGCTACGAGCAGTACTTC
TRBV3-1/TRBV3-2	NA	medium-sized	TRBJ2-7	CASSQDPWQAYEQYF	TGTGCCAGCAGCCAAGATCCATGGCAGGCCTACGAGCAGTACTTC
TRBV12-3/TRBV12-4	NA	NA	TRBJ2-7	CASSFIGEQYF	TGTGCCAGCAGTTTTATCGGCGAGCAGTACTTC
TRBV10-1	NA	NA	TRBJ2-7	CASSDPRVSVEQYF	TGCGCCAGCAGTGATCCCAGGGTAAGTGTCGAGCAGTACTTC
TRBV3-1/TRBV3-2	TRBD2	NA	TRBJ2-3	CASSPSSGGPLKQYF	TGTGCCAGCAGCCCCTCTAGCGGGGGACCTCTCAAGCAGTATTTT
TRBV15	NA	NA	TRBJ1-3	CATAGLSGNTIYF	TGTGCCACCGCAGGCCTTTCTGGAAACACCATATATTTT
TRBV6-2/TRBV6-3	NA	NA	TRBJ1-1	CASSYVPPAEAFF	TGTGCCAGCAGTTACGTTCCCCCTGCTGAAGCTTTCTTT
TRBV5-1	NA	NA	TRBJ2-7	CASSPQEQGFYEQYF	TGCGCCAGCAGCCCCCAAGAACAGGGTTTCTACGAGCAGTACTTC
TRBV7-9	NA	NA	TRBJ2-6	CASSEDYPSSGANVLTF	TGTGCCAGCAGCGAGGACTATCCCTCGTCCGGGGCCAACGTCCTGACTTTC